These T cell receptor beta chains were read from a single sample in a study of cytomegalovirus exposure and HLA in healthy donors. TCRdb keeps only in-frame clones here, not all; method: immunoSEQ multiplex PCR. The sample includes some 170,000 clones, roughly nine tenths of them seen just once. The sample was PBMCs. Source of these receptors: a woman in her late teens or twenties in good health and CMV-seropositive. Each CDR3 is given with its conserved first and last residue. A D gene is named only where the DNA matches it firmly. Size tells how often a clone was seen (once, few, many) or the class of an expanded clone, and some rows leave it out.

TRBJ2-3 | TRBD2 | - | TRBV6-4 | TGTGCCAGCAGTCCTGGGTGGGTAGCGGGAGTATCTACAGATACGCAGTATTTT | CASSPGWVAGVSTDTQYF
TRBJ2-7 | TRBD2 | - | TRBV2 | TGTGCCAGCAGTGAATACGTGACCATGGGAGGGGACGAGCAGTACTTC | CASSEYVTMGGDEQYF
TRBJ1-2 | TRBD1 | - | TRBV7-3 | TGTGCCAGCAGCTTGACCGGGACAGGGAATGGCTACACCTTC | CASSLTGTGNGYTF
TRBJ2-5 | - | - | TRBV5-6 | TGTGCCAGCAGCTTGGAATCCGGGGAGGTCCAAGAGACCCAGTACTTC | CASSLESGEVQETQYF
TRBJ1-1 | - | - | TRBV29-1 | TGCAGCGTTGAAGATGTTCAGGGCGGAAAAGCTTTCTTT | CSVEDVQGGKAFF
TRBJ2-5 | TRBD2 | - | TRBV9 | TGTGCCAGCAGCGTAGGGACTAGCGGGAGTGGAGAGACCCAGTACTTC | CASSVGTSGSGETQYF
TRBJ1-2 | - | - | TRBV4-2 | TGTGCCAGCAGCCAAGAACGCACTCCCCTGGCAGGAGGCTACACCTTC | CASSQERTPLAGGYTF
TRBJ2-1 | TRBD2 | - | TRBV5-1 | TGCGCCAGCAGCTTGGCCGGACTAGGAGAGCAGTTCTTC | CASSLAGLGEQFF
TRBJ2-3 | - | - | TRBV4-1 | TGCGCCAGCAGCCAACCAAACACAGATACGCAGTATTTT | CASSQPNTDTQYF
TRBJ1-2 | - | once | TRBV19 | TGTGCCAGTAGTTTAAAACGGCAGGGGATCTATGGCTACACCTTC | CASSLKRQGIYGYTF
TRBJ1-1 | - | few | TRBV20-1 | TGCAGTGCTTTCAGGAACACTGAAGCTTTCTTT | CSAFRNTEAFF
TRBJ2-3 | TRBD2 | once | TRBV4-3 | TGCGCCAGCAGCCAGGCCGGGACTAGCGGCACAGATACGCAGTATTTT | CASSQAGTSGTDTQYF
TRBJ1-4 | - | - | TRBV7-9 | TGTGCCAGCAGACAACAGGGTGTGGGGAATGAAAAACTGTTTTTT | CASRQQGVGNEKLFF
TRBJ1-5 | - | - | TRBV27 | TGTGCCAGCAGTCCCTACGACGGGTTCAGCAATCAGCCCCAGCATTTT | CASSPYDGFSNQPQHF
TRBJ1-4 | - | - | TRBV5-1 | TGCGCCAGCAGCTTGGGCCAGACTAATGAAAAACTGTTTTTT | CASSLGQTNEKLFF
TRBJ1-1 | - | - | TRBV5-4 | TGTGCCAGCAGCTGGGGCGGACCCCGGAACACTGAAGCTTTCTTT | CASSWGGPRNTEAFF
TRBJ2-3 | TRBD2 | few | TRBV4-2 | TGTGCCAGCAGCCAAGAGGGCGGGAGTTTTACAGATACGCAGTATTTT | CASSQEGGSFTDTQYF
TRBJ1-4 | TRBD1 | - | TRBV5-5 | TGTGCCAGCAGCAGAACAGGGGTGATAGCTAATGAAAAACTGTTTTTT | CASSRTGVIANEKLFF
TRBJ2-3 | - | once | TRBV4-1 | TGCGCCAGCAGAAGCACTAGAGCTAGCACAGATACGCAGTATTTT | CASRSTRASTDTQYF
TRBJ2-1 | TRBD2 | - | TRBV27 | TGTGCCAGCAGTTTATCCCTCGGACTAGCGGGAGGAAATGAGCAGTTCTTC | CASSLSLGLAGGNEQFF
TRBJ2-5 | TRBD2 | - | TRBV7-2 | TGTGCCAGCAGCTTAAATAGCGGGGTTTTTGGGACCCAGTACTTC | CASSLNSGVFGTQYF
TRBJ2-5 | TRBD1 | - | TRBV6-1 | TGTGCCAGCAGTGGGGGACAGGGGAGCGGGGAGACCCAGTACTTC | CASSGGQGSGETQYF
TRBJ1-4 | TRBD1 | once | TRBV19 | TGTGCCAGTATGGGACAGGGGGGAAAACTGTTTTTT | CASMGQGGKLFF
TRBJ2-7 | - | - | TRBV18 | TGTGCCAGCTCACCGATCGGGGGTTCCTACGAGCAGTACTTC | CASSPIGGSYEQYF
TRBJ2-7 | TRBD1 | - | TRBV29-1 | TGCAGCGTTGGACAGGGATACTCCTACGAGCAGTACTTC | CSVGQGYSYEQYF
TRBJ2-5 | TRBD2 | once | TRBV7-2 | TGTGCCAGCAGCCTCCGGACTAGCAGGAGGGAGACCCAGTACTTC | CASSLRTSRRETQYF
TRBJ1-1 | - | - | TRBV12-5 | TGTGCTAGTGGTTTGGAGGGGACTGAAGCTTTCTTT | CASGLEGTEAFF
TRBJ2-5 | TRBD2 | - | TRBV11-3 | TGTGCCAGCAGCTTAGGGGAGGGGGAGACCCAGTACTTC | CASSLGEGETQYF
TRBJ1-4 | - | - | TRBV27 | TGTGCCAGCAGGAAACAGGGTCTGGGCGAAAAACTGTTTTTT | CASRKQGLGEKLFF